Listed here are 10 T cell receptor beta chains from one sample, sequenced in a study of blood T cell repertoires in COVID-19. TCRdb's table, derived via immunoSEQ multiplex PCR, lists solely in-frame clones and lacks some. The sample holds 200,000 to 300,000 clones, approximately 80% seen once. Sequenced material: peripheral blood. The receptors were gathered from a man aged 55 to 70 with acute or convalescent COVID-19.

This clone was seen once. V usage is TRBV4-2 and J usage is TRBJ2-3, with 9 bases identical to TRBD2. V dropped 1 base and J dropped 0; count of bases not matched to a gene: 5. Germline-derived CDR1 and CDR2 are LGHNA and YNFKEQ. The CDR3 extends over 17 amino acids. CDR3 nucleotides: TGTGCCAGCAGCCAAGGATTAGGGACTAGCAGCACAGATACGCAGTATTTT. As protein: CASSQGLGTSSTDTQYF.

The sample holds one count of this clone. The gene calls are TRBV7-6 and TRBJ2-1, with 7 bases matching TRBD1. CDR1 SGHVS and CDR2 FNYEAQ come from the germline V gene. CDR3 length equals 15 residues. V was clipped by 1 base and J by 8 bases; unmatched bases: 8. The CDR3 loop is CASSLVKGAGYEQFF. CDR3 bases: TGTGCCAGCAGCTTAGTAAAGGGGGCAGGGTATGAGCAGTTCTTC.

The chain employs TRBV18 and TRBJ2-5; maybe TRBD1 (5 bases). The CDR3 consists of 14 residues. Per the germline V gene, CDR1 is KGHSH and CDR2 is LQKENI. V lost 6 bases and J 1 base, leaving 12 bases between the germline ends. DNA of the CDR3: TGTGCCAGCTCCCTGGACACGGTCCAAGAGACCCAGTACTTC. Translation: CASSLDTVQETQYF.

Written as DNA, the CDR3 is TGTGCCAGCAGTGTTACAGGGACCTACGAGCAGTACTTC. It translates to CASSVTGTYEQYF. The chain employs TRBV25-1 and TRBJ2-7, with a tentative D call TRBD1 (6 bases). The CDR3 is made up of 13 amino acids. The germline CDR1 and CDR2 sequences are MGHDK and SYGVNS. The V end lost 4 bases, the J end lost 2 bases, and 9 bases lay between the germline ends.

The chain employs TRBV4-1 and TRBJ2-1, with D perhaps TRBD2 (6 bases). This CDR3 is built from 18 residues. Germline V CDR1 and CDR2: MGHRA, YSYEKL. Trimming stripped 2 bases from V and 7 bases from J, with 24 bases between. CDR3 amino acids: CASSQPPGVLRDKNEQFF. The CDR3 DNA sequence: TGCGCCAGCAGCCAACCCCCGGGTGTGCTGCGGGATAAGAATGAGCAGTTCTTC.

This sequence joins TRBV19 and TRBJ1-6; possibly TRBD1 for D (5 bases). CDR3 length: 13 amino acids. V lost 8 bases and J 7 bases, leaving 12 bases between the germline ends. Germline CDR1 LNHDA, CDR2 SQIVND (reference sequence). The CDR3 DNA reads TGTGCCAGTGGGGGGAATCAGAATTCACCCCTCCACTTT. Its protein is CASGGNQNSPLHF.

The V and J genes are TRBV2 and TRBJ1-1; D perhaps matches TRBD1 (6 bases). The CDR3 covers 14 residues. Trimming removed 6 bases at V and 3 bases at J, with 14 bases between. The germline gives CDR1 SNHLY, CDR2 FYNNEI. The CDR3 sequence: CASSARGKYTEAFF. The CDR3 nucleotides read TGTGCCAGCAGCGCCAGGGGCAAGTACACTGAAGCTTTCTTT.

The V call is TRBV5-1, the J call TRBJ2-1, with D perhaps matching TRBD2 (5 bases). In germline, CDR1 is SGHRS, CDR2 YFSETQ. The V gene lost 3 bases and the J gene lost 5 bases, with 9 bases spanning the gap. The CDR3 loop spans 13 amino acids. The DNA for the CDR3 is TGCGCCAGCAGCTCCGGGATCAACAATGAGCAGTTCTTC. Its translation: CASSSGINNEQFF.

V usage is TRBV6-1 and J usage is TRBJ2-3, with a weak D call TRBD1 (5 bases). There are 15 residues in the CDR3. The V and J ends lost 2 bases and 3 bases respectively, with 12 bases between them. Germline-derived CDR1 and CDR2 are MNHNS and SASEGT. The DNA of the CDR3 is TGTGCCAGCAGTGAACCCGCAGGGCGGACAGATACGCAGTATTTT. Its protein is CASSEPAGRTDTQYF.

V usage is TRBV9 and J usage is TRBJ2-1; TRBD2 might be the D (6 bases). This CDR3 spans 15 amino acids. CDR1 and CDR2 from the germline V gene are SGDLS and YYNGEE. V lost 0 bases and J lost 4, with 11 bases in between. Here the CDR3 DNA reads TGTGCCAGCAGCGTAGAGGCGGGGAGATACAATGAGCAGTTCTTC. Protein sequence: CASSVEAGRYNEQFF.